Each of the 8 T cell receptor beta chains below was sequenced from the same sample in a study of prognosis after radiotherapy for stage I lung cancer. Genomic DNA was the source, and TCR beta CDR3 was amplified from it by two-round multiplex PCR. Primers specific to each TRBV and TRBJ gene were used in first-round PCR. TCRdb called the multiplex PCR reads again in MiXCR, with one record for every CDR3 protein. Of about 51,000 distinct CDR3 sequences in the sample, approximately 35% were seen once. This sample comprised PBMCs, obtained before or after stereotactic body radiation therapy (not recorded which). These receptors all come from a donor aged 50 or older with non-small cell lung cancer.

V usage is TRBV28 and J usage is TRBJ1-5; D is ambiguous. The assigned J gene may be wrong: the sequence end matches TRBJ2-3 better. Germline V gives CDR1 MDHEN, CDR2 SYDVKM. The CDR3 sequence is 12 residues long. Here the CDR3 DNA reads TGTGCCAGCAGTCTGAGCAATCAGCCCCAGTATTTT. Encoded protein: CASSLSNQPQYF.

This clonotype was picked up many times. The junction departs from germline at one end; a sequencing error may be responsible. The CDR3 DNA is TGTGCCAGCAGCTTCGGGGGGTCCTACGAGCAGTACTTC. It codes for CASSFGGSYEQYF. The chain has TRBV5-1 and TRBJ2-7; TRBD2 agrees at 7 bases. CDR1 and CDR2 (germline): SGHRS, YFSETQ. The length of the CDR3 is 13 residues.

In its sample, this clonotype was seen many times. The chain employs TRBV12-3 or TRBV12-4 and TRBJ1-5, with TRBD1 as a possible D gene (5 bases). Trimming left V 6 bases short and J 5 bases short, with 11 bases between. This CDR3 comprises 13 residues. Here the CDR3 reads CASSIQGDQPQHF. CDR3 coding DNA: TGTGCCAGCAGCATCCAGGGAGATCAGCCCCAGCATTTT.

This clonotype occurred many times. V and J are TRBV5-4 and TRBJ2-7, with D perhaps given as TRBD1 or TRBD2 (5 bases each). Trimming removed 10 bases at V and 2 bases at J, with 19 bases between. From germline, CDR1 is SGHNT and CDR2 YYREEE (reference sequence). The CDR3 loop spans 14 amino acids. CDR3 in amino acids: CAYSPRDGTYEQYF. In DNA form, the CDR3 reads TGTGCCTATTCTCCACGGGACGGAACCTACGAGCAGTACTTC. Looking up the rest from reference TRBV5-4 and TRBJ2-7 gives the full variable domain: ETGVTQSPTHLIKTRGQQVTLRCSSQSGHNTVSWYQQALGQGPQFIFQYYREEENGRGNFPPRFSGLQFPNYSSELNVNALELDDSALYLCAYSPRDGTYEQYFGPGTRLTVT.

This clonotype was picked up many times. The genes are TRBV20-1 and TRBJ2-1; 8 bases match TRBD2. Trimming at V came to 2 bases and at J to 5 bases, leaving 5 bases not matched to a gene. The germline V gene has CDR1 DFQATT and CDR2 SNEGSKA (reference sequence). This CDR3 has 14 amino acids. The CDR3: CSARLIAGNNEQFF. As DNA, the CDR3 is TGCAGTGCTAGATTGATAGCGGGAAACAATGAGCAGTTCTTC.

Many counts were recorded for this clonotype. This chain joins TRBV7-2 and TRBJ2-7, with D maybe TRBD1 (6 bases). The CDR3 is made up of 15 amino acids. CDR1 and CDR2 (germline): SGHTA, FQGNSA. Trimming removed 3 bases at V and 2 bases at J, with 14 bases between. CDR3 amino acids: CASSFRGQGTYEQYF. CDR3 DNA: TGTGCCAGCAGCTTTAGAGGGCAGGGGACCTACGAGCAGTACTTC.

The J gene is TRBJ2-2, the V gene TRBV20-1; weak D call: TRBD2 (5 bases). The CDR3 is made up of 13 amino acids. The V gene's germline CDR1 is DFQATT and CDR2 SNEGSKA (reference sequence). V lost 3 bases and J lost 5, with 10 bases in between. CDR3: CSARLTGTGELFF. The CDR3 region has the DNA TGCAGTGCTAGGTTGACGGGAACCGGGGAGCTGTTTTTT.

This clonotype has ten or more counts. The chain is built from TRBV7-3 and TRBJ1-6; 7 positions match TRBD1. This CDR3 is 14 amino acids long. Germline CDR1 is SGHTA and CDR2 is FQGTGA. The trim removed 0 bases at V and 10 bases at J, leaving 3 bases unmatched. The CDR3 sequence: CASSLTGGGSPLHF. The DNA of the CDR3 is TGTGCCAGCAGCTTAACAGGGGGCGGATCACCCCTCCACTTT.